The T cell receptor (beta chain) under discussion was sequenced for a study of shared clonotypes between healthy human individuals. Study-wide background: CD4 naive and memory got three plates each, CD8 naive two, CD8 memory one.

It was CD45RO-negative cells, positively selected for CCR7, that made up naive CD8 cells, with terminally differentiated effector memory CD45RA+ cells excluded. The ends were cut back, 1 base at V and 7 bases at J, with 12 bases in the middle. This CDR3 region has 14 residues. CDR1 and CDR2 from the germline V gene are MNHEY and SMNVEV (reference sequence). Data came from immunoSEQ multiplex PCR; TCRdb stores just in-frame clones and leaves some out. The table records around 620,000 clones, roughly 96% of them present only once. The clonotype was recovered from a woman aged 25-40 years in good health. V gene TRBV27 combines with J gene TRBJ2-3, with D perhaps matching TRBD2 (5 bases). Sample: naive CD8+ T cells sorted from blood. The CDR3 coding sequence is TGTGCCAGCAGTTTATTTGGACCGGGGAATACGCAGTATTTT. It is translated as CASSLFGPGNTQYF.